This paragraph reports one TCR beta chain. The CDR3 is 14 amino acids. Germline CDR1 is MNHNY and CDR2 is SVGAGI (reference sequence). V gave up 5 bases and J gave up 2 bases, with 10 bases separating them. The repertoire was sequenced with immunoSEQ multiplex PCR; TCRdb's copy has only in-frame clones and lacks some. The table records about 36,000 clones, 93% of them present only once. The data stem from a study of T cell changes during pregnancy in multiple sclerosis. The sequence came from a female donor with multiple sclerosis, enrolled in a pregnancy study. Source: CD4+ T cells from peripheral blood mononuclear cells, taken in the first trimester of pregnancy. V and J are TRBV6-6 and TRBJ1-5; TRBD1 is a possible D gene (6 bases). CDR3 coding DNA: TGTGCCAGCAGTCAACAGGGCGGCAATCAGCCCCAGCATTTT. Its protein is CASSQQGGNQPQHF.